Here is one T cell receptor beta chain with its context. Its antigen remains unknown. The entry originates in a study of shared clonotypes between healthy human individuals. Whole-study results and caveats: It was the non-shared clonotypes that had lower generation probabilities than clonotypes shared by all four donors. Larger richness was generally estimated for naive than memory subsets.

Libraries were prepared by immunoSEQ multiplex PCR; TCRdb keeps only in-frame clonotypes and omits some of them. The data hold about 2.4 million clones, with 93% observed a single time. Adult donors, all healthy and HIV-negative, had no recent acute infections or vaccinations. The CDR3 has 16 amino acids. The sequenced sample was naive CD4+ T cells from PBMCs. Subset defined: CD45RA+ positively selected. The clonotype originates from a man between 18 and 29 years old in good health. Some clones in this sample may be carry-over from other donors' samples. The chain joins TRBV21-1 to TRBJ2-2. TRBV21-1 constitutes a pseudogene. This CDR3 reads CASSKGQVTNTGELFF. As DNA, the CDR3 is TGTGCCAGCAGCAAAGGTCAAGTTACCAACACCGGGGAGCTGTTTTTT.